The table lists the clone carrying this T cell receptor beta chain with many counts. Its cognate antigen is unknown. With iRepertoire HTBI primers and Arm-PCR of CDR3 regions, TCR beta libraries were built. MiXCR was run by TCRdb on the multiplex PCR reads, yielding one entry per CDR3 protein. The profile covers 620,000 or so distinct CDR3 sequences, with 16% appearing a single time and around a sixth taken by the ten largest. The time point denotes: newly diagnosed GD, antithyroid drugs for less than 3 months. There was RNA extracted from PBMCs, and the TCR library was made from it. American Thyroid Association guidelines defined how Graves' disease was diagnosed. The collection involved drawing roughly 9 milliliters of peripheral blood into EDTA tubes. This CDR3 has 15 residues. Trimming took off 0 bases at V and 5 bases at J, with 14 bases between the two ends. CDR1 is SGHRS and CDR2 is YFSETQ in the germline V gene.

This sample stems from a study of regulatory T cells in long-lasting Graves disease. Study results and caveats: Gene preferences differed: TRBV28, TRBJ1-2, TRBJ2-5 in persistent cases. Among the persistent patients, 2,741 public clonotypes were shared, more than the 750 to 1,000 shared among new patients.

The same data also contributed to another study, on T cells in Graves' hyperthyroidism and ophthalmopathy.

The chain is built from TRBV5-1 and TRBJ1-1, with D unresolved. The sample here was peripheral blood mononuclear cells (PBMCs), taken at new diagnosis, from a patient treated with antithyroid drugs. This TCR derives from a woman aged 30 to 39 with Graves disease. CDR3 sequence reads: CASSLGWVEETEAFF. CDR3 DNA sequence: TGCGCCAGCAGCTTGGGTTGGGTTGAAGAGACTGAAGCTTTCTTT.